This record concerns one T cell receptor (beta chain) sequence. This sample stems from a study of glioma-infiltrating T cells after dendritic cell vaccination. Libraries were prepared by immunoSEQ multiplex PCR; TCRdb keeps only in-frame clonotypes and omits some of them. The sample carries about 92,000 clones, under 90% recorded once. This specimen was blood, taken before dendritic cell vaccination. This sequence was found in a human donor with glioblastoma.

The CDR3 DNA reads as TGTGCCAGCAGTCCTAATTTCCCCGGACTAGCGGGAAAAGATACGCAGTATTTT. It yields the protein CASSPNFPGLAGKDTQYF. The chain carries TRBV27 and TRBJ2-3; 12 nucleotides agree with TRBD2. This CDR3 has 18 amino acids. The ends lost 5 bases at V and 5 bases at J; junction bases unmatched: 14. Looked up from germline, CDR1 is MNHEY and CDR2 is SMNVEV (reference sequence).